This TCR beta chain was sequenced for a study of identical twins. One entry per CDR3 protein results from TCRdb running MiXCR on the 5' RACE reads. The repertoire holds around 960,000 distinct CDR3 sequences, with 9% to 15% as singletons. CDR1 and CDR2 from the germline V gene are LGHDT and YNNKEL (reference sequence). The CDR3 spans 14 residues. Trimming pared 4 bases from V and 5 bases from J, leaving 14 bases between. In addition, the sample was reused for a study of yellow fever vaccine responses in identical twins.

This sequence joins TRBV3-1 and TRBJ2-5; TRBD2 is a possible D gene (5 bases). Material: PBMCs. The source is a woman between 18 and 29 years old in good health. CDR3 region: CASSPGLPRETQYF. DNA for the CDR3: TGTGCCAGCAGCCCCGGACTTCCCCGGGAGACCCAGTACTTC.